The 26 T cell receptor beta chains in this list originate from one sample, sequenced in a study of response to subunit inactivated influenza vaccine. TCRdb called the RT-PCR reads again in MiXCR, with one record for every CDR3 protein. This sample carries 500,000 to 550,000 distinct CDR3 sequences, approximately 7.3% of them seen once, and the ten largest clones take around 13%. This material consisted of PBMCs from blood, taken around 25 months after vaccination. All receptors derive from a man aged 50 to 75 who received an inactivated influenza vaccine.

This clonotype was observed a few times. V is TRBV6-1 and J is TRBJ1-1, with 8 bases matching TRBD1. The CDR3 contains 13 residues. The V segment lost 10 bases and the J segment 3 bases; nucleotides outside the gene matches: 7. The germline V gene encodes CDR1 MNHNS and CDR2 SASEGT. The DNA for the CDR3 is TGTGCCATCCAGGGGGCTTGGGACACTGAAGCTTTCTTT. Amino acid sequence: CAIQGAWDTEAFF.

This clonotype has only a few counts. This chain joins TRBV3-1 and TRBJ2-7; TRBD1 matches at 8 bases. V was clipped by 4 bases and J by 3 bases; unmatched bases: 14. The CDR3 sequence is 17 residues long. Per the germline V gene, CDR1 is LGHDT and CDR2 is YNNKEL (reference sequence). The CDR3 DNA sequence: TGTGCCAGCAGCCCCAGTTCCGGGACAGGAGGATACTACGAGCAGTACTTC. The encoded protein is CASSPSSGTGGYYEQYF.

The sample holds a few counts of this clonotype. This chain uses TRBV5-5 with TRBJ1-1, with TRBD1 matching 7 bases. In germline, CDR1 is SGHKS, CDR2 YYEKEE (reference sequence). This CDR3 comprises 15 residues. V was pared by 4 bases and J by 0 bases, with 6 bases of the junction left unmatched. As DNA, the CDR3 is TGTGCCAGCAGCCCCGGACAGGTTTTGAACACTGAAGCTTTCTTT. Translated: CASSPGQVLNTEAFF.

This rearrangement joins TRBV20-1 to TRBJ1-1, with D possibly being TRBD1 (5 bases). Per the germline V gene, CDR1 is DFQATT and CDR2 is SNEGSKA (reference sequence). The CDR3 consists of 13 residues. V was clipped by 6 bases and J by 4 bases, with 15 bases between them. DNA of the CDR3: TGCAGTGCGACTCCGGGGGGAACCACTGAAGCTTTCTTT. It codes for CSATPGGTTEAFF.

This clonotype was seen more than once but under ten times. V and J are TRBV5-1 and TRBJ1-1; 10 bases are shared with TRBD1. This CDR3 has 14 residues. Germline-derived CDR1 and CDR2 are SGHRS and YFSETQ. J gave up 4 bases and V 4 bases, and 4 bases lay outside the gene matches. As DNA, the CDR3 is TGCGCCAGCAGCCGGGACAGGGGAATCACTGAAGCTTTCTTT. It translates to CASSRDRGITEAFF.

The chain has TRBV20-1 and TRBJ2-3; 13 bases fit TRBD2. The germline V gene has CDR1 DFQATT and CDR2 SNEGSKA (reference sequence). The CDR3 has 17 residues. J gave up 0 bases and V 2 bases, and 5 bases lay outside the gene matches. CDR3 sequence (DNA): TGCAGTGCTAGATCCGGGACTAGCGGGGCTAGCACAGATACGCAGTATTTT. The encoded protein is CSARSGTSGASTDTQYF.

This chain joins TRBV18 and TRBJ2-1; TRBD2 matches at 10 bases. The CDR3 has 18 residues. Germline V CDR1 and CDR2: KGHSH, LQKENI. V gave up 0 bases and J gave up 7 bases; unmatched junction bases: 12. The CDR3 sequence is CASSPPGFLAGAMNEQFF. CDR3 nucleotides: TGTGCCAGCTCACCACCGGGCTTCCTAGCGGGAGCTATGAATGAGCAGTTCTTC.

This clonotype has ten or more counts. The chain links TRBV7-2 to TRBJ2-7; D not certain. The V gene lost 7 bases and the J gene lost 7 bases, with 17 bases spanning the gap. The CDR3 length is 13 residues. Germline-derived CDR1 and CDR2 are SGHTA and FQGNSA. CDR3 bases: TGTGCCAGCACCGACTCGTGGCCCTCGGAGCAGTACTTC. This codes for CASTDSWPSEQYF.

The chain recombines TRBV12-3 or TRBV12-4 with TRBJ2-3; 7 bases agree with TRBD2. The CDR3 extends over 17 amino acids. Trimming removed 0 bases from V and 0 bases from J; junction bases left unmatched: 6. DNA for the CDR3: TGTGCCAGCAGTTTAGCGGGAGGGTCCTCTAGCACAGATACGCAGTATTTT. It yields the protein CASSLAGGSSSTDTQYF.

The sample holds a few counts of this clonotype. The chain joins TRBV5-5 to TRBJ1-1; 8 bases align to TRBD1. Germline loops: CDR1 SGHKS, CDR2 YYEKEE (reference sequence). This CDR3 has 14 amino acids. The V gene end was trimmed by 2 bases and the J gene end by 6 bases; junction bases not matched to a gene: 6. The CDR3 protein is CASSFTGGGSEAFF. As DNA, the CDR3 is TGTGCCAGCAGCTTTACAGGGGGTGGCTCTGAAGCTTTCTTT.

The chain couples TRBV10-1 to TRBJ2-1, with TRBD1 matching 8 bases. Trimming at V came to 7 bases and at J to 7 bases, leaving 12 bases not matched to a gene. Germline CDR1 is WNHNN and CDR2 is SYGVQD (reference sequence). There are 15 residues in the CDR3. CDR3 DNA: TGCGCCAGCAATCCCTCCAGGGGGCATTGGAATGAGCAGTTCTTC. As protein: CASNPSRGHWNEQFF.

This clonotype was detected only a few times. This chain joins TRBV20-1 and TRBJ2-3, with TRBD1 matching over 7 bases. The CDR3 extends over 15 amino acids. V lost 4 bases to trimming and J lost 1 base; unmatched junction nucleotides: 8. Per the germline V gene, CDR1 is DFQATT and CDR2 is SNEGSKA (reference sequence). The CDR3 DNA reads TGCAGTGCTATGACGACAGGGTGGGGCACAGATACGCAGTATTTT. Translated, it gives CSAMTTGWGTDTQYF.

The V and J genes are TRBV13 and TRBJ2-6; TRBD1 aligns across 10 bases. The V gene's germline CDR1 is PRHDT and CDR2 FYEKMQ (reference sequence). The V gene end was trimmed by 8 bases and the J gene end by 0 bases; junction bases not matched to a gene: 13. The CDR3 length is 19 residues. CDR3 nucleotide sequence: TGTGCCAGCTGTTTAGGGACAGGGGTTTGGATCTCTGGGGCCAACGTCCTGACTTTC. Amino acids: CASCLGTGVWISGANVLTF.

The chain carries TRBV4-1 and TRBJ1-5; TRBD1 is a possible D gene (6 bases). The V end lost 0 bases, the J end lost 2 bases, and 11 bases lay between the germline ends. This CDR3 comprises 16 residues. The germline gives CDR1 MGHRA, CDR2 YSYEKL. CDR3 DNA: TGCGCCAGCAGCCAAGAAAGGGGGATACGCAATCAGCCCCAGCATTTT. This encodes CASSQERGIRNQPQHF.

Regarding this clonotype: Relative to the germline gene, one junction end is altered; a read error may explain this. The CDR3 nucleotides read TGTGCCGGCAGCTTGGGGCTAGTCGTCAATGAGCAGTTCTTC. Protein sequence: CAGSLGLVVNEQFF. The rearrangement links TRBV12-3 or TRBV12-4 to TRBJ2-1; a possible D gene is TRBD1 (5 bases). The CDR3 has 14 residues.

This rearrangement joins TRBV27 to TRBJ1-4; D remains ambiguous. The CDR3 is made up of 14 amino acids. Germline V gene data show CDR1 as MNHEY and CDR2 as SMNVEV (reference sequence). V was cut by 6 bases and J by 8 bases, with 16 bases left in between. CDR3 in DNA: TGTGCCAGCAGCCGGCGGGCCTTTAGGGAAAAACTGTTTTTT. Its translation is CASSRRAFREKLFF.

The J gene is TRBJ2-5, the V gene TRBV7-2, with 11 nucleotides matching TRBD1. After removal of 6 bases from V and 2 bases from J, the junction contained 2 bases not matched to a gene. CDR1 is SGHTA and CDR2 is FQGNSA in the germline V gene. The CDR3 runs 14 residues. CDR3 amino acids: CASRRDRGQETQYF. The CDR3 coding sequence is TGTGCCAGCAGGAGGGACAGGGGGCAAGAGACCCAGTACTTC.

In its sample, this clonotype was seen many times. In nucleotides, the CDR3 is TGCAGCGCTATAGCGGATAACTCCTACAATGAGCAGTTCTTC. Translated, it gives CSAIADNSYNEQFF. The V and J genes are TRBV29-1 and TRBJ2-1; perhaps TRBD2 as D (6 bases). The germline V gene has CDR1 SQVTM and CDR2 ANQGSEA. The length of the CDR3 is 14 residues. The V end was cut by 7 bases, the J end by 0 bases, with 13 bases between.

The CDR3 region is CASSRDWLGTQYF. Here the CDR3 DNA reads TGTGCCAGCAGTCGGGACTGGCTCGGGACCCAGTACTTC. J is TRBJ2-5 and V is TRBV12-3 or TRBV12-4, with TRBD2 as a possible D gene (6 bases). V lost 5 bases to trimming and J lost 7 bases, with 14 bases between them. The CDR3 covers 13 residues.

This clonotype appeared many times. The CDR3 sequence: CSVEGIAGLDEQFF. As DNA, the CDR3 is TGCAGCGTTGAAGGGATAGCGGGACTGGATGAGCAGTTCTTC. The rearrangement uses TRBV29-1 and TRBJ2-1, with 8 bases fitting TRBD2. The V gene end was trimmed by 1 base and the J gene end by 8 bases; junction bases not matched to a gene: 7. Looked up from germline, CDR1 is SQVTM and CDR2 is ANQGSEA. This CDR3 is built from 14 residues.

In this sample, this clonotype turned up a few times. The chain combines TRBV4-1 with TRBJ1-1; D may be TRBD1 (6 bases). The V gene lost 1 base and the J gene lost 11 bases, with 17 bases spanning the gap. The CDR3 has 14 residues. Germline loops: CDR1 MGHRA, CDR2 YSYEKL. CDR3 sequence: CASSQVGGFKGAFF. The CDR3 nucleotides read TGCGCCAGCAGCCAAGTAGGGGGATTCAAGGGCGCTTTCTTT.

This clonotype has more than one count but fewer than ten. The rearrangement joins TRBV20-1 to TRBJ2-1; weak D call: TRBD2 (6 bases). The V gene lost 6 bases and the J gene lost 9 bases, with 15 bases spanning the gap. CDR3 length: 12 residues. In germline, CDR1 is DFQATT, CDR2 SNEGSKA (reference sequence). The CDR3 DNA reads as TGCAGTGCCTCCCCGCCGGGGGTTGAGCAGTTCTTC. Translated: CSASPPGVEQFF.

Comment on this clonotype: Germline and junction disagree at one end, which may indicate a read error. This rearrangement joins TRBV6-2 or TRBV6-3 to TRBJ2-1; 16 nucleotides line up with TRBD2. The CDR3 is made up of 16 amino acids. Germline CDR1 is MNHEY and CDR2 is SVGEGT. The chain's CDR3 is CASSYPPGLAGGPTWF. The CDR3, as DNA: TGTGCCAGCAGTTACCCTCCGGGACTAGCGGGGGGGCCCACATGGTTC.

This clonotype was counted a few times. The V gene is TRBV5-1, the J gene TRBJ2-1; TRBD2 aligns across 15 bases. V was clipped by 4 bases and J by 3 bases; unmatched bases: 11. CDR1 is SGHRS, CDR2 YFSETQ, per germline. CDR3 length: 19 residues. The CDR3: CASSRTGTSGRTGYNEQFF. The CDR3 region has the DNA TGCGCCAGCAGCAGAACCGGGACTAGCGGGAGGACAGGCTACAATGAGCAGTTCTTC.

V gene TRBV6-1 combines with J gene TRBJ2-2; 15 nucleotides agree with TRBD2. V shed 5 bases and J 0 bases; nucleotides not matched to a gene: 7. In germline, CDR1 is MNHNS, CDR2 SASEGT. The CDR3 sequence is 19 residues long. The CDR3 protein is CASSPQGLAGGSNTGELFF. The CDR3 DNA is TGTGCCAGCAGTCCCCAGGGACTAGCGGGGGGCTCGAACACCGGGGAGCTGTTTTTT.

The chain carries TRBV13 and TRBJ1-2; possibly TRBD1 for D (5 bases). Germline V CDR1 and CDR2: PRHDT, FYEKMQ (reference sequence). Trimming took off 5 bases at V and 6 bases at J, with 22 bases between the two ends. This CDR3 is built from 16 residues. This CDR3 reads CASSLGPGTLGDGYTF. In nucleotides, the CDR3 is TGTGCCAGCAGCCTGGGGCCCGGGACCCTTGGGGATGGCTACACCTTC.